A selection of T cell receptor beta chains follows, all from one sample in a study of blood T cell repertoires in COVID-19. Assay used: immunoSEQ multiplex PCR; TCRdb lists only in-frame clones, some missing. The table lists around 120,000 clones, about 90% of them singletons. The sample taken for sequencing was peripheral blood. The receptor set was obtained from a woman aged 55-70 years with COVID-19, enrolled during active disease. CDR3s include the opening cysteine and the closing phenylalanine or tryptophan. D genes are given only for firm matches. The size entry is marked missing in some rows and otherwise reads once, few, many or a size class.

D: .; V: TRBV30; size: .; J: TRBJ1-2; DNA: TGTGCCTGGAGTGTGGGGGGGGCCGACACCTTC; CDR3: CAWSVGGADTF
D: .; V: TRBV19; size: .; J: TRBJ1-5; DNA: TGTGCCAGTAGTATGGGAGGGACGAGCAATCAGCCCCAGCATTTT; CDR3: CASSMGGTSNQPQHF
D: .; V: TRBV5-1; size: .; J: TRBJ2-7; DNA: TGCGCCAGCAGCTTGGACAGGGACTACGAGCAGTACTTC; CDR3: CASSLDRDYEQYF
D: .; V: TRBV6-5; size: .; J: TRBJ1-2; DNA: TGTGCCAGCAGATTGCGGAGTTCCTATGGCTACACCTTC; CDR3: CASRLRSSYGYTF
D: .; V: TRBV27; size: .; J: TRBJ2-7; DNA: TGTGCCAGCAGTTTAAATCGGCGGTACGAGCAGTACTTC; CDR3: CASSLNRRYEQYF
D: TRBD2; V: TRBV7-3; size: .; J: TRBJ2-1; DNA: TGTGCCAGCAGCGCGTGGGCGGGGGAGTACAATGAGCAGTTCTTC; CDR3: CASSAWAGEYNEQFF
D: TRBD1; V: TRBV30; size: .; J: TRBJ1-2; DNA: TGTGCCTGGAGTTCAGGACAGGGGGGTTCTTACTATGGCTACACCTTC; CDR3: CAWSSGQGGSYYGYTF
D: TRBD1; V: TRBV11-2; size: .; J: TRBJ1-2; DNA: TGTGCCAGCAGCTCACCACAGGGGGCCTATGGCTACACCTTC; CDR3: CASSSPQGAYGYTF
D: TRBD1; V: TRBV4-3; size: once; J: TRBJ1-3; DNA: TGCGCCAGCAGCCAGACAGGGACTTCTGGAAACACCATATATTTT; CDR3: CASSQTGTSGNTIYF
D: .; V: TRBV5-1; size: .; J: TRBJ2-7; DNA: TGCGCCAGCAGCTTGAGCCCCCCCGGTGAGGGCTACGAGCAGTACTTC; CDR3: CASSLSPPGEGYEQYF
D: .; V: TRBV12-3/TRBV12-4; size: .; J: TRBJ2-5; DNA: TGTGCCAGCAGTTTCGCGGGGAAAGAGACCCAGTACTTC; CDR3: CASSFAGKETQYF
D: TRBD2; V: TRBV24-1; size: .; J: TRBJ2-7; DNA: TGTGCCACCAGTGATTTGCCCGGGCGGGGAGGGAGTTTGTACGAGCAGTACTTC; CDR3: CATSDLPGRGGSLYEQYF
D: .; V: TRBV29-1; size: .; J: TRBJ1-2; DNA: TGCAGCGTTGAGGGGGCCGGGATCTATGGCTACACCTTC; CDR3: CSVEGAGIYGYTF
D: .; V: TRBV6-2/TRBV6-3; size: .; J: TRBJ1-2; DNA: TGTGCCAGCAGTTCCCGGGAAGCCTCCTATGGCTACACCTTC; CDR3: CASSSREASYGYTF
D: TRBD1; V: TRBV7-2; size: .; J: TRBJ2-7; DNA: TGTGCCAGCAGGCCACGGACAGGGGATAGCCCCTACGAGCAGTACTTC; CDR3: CASRPRTGDSPYEQYF
D: .; V: TRBV7-2; size: few; J: TRBJ2-7; DNA: TGTGCCAGCAGCTTAGATTGGCACGAGCAGTACTTC; CDR3: CASSLDWHEQYF
D: .; V: TRBV2; size: .; J: TRBJ1-5; DNA: TGTGCCAGCAGTGCGTCCATAGCAAATCAGCCCCAGCATTTT; CDR3: CASSASIANQPQHF
D: .; V: TRBV5-6; size: .; J: TRBJ1-2; DNA: TGTGCCAGCAGGCCCGGTCCTAACTATGGCTACACCTTC; CDR3: CASRPGPNYGYTF
D: .; V: TRBV10-3; size: few; J: TRBJ1-5; DNA: TGTGCCATCTCACAGGGCTTTGATCAGCCCCAGCATTTT; CDR3: CAISQGFDQPQHF
D: TRBD2; V: TRBV9; size: .; J: TRBJ2-2; DNA: TGTGCCAGCAGCGTAGCTAGCGGGGGGGCGAACACCGGGGAGCTGTTTTTT; CDR3: CASSVASGGANTGELFF
D: .; V: TRBV27; size: .; J: TRBJ2-5; DNA: TGTGCCAGCAGTTTTATTGTTCAAGAGACCCAGTACTTC; CDR3: CASSFIVQETQYF
D: TRBD2; V: TRBV7-3; size: .; J: TRBJ2-6; DNA: TGTGCCAGCAGCTTGGGAGGGAGGATATCTGGGGCCAACGTCCTGACTTTC; CDR3: CASSLGGRISGANVLTF
D: TRBD1; V: TRBV7-9; size: .; J: TRBJ1-1; DNA: TGTGCCAGCAGCAAAAGGACAGGGGGGACTGAAGCTTTCTTT; CDR3: CASSKRTGGTEAFF
D: .; V: TRBV19; size: .; J: TRBJ1-6; DNA: TGTGCCAGTAGTTCAACAGGGTTGGGGGATAATTCACCCCTCCACTTT; CDR3: CASSSTGLGDNSPLHF
D: TRBD1; V: TRBV6-5; size: .; J: TRBJ1-2; DNA: TGTGCCAGCAGTTACGCGCCAGGGGGCCTCTATGGCTACACCTTC; CDR3: CASSYAPGGLYGYTF
D: .; V: TRBV18; size: .; J: TRBJ1-1; DNA: TGTGCCAGCTCACCACTCCTTTGGGGGCAATCGAACACTGAAGCTTTCTTT; CDR3: CASSPLLWGQSNTEAFF
D: .; V: TRBV18; size: .; J: TRBJ1-2; DNA: TGTGCCAGCTCACCACCCGGCAGGGGTAACTATGGCTACACCTTC; CDR3: CASSPPGRGNYGYTF
D: .; V: TRBV5-1; size: .; J: TRBJ1-1; DNA: TGCGCCAGCAGCTTGTCTCCGACGGGAATGGACACTGAAGCTTTCTTT; CDR3: CASSLSPTGMDTEAFF
D: .; V: TRBV5-1; size: .; J: TRBJ1-3; DNA: TGCGCCAGCAGCTTGAGCGGTTCTGGAAACACCATATATTTT; CDR3: CASSLSGSGNTIYF
D: .; V: TRBV7-3; size: .; J: TRBJ1-1; DNA: TGTGCCAGCAGCCTAGGGCAGGGAAGGACTGAAGCTTTCTTT; CDR3: CASSLGQGRTEAFF
D: .; V: TRBV4-2; size: .; J: TRBJ2-3; DNA: TGTGCCAGCAGCCAAGATCGGGGGGCCGGCACAGATACGCAGTATTTT; CDR3: CASSQDRGAGTDTQYF
D: TRBD1; V: TRBV28; size: .; J: TRBJ1-1; DNA: TGTGCCAGCAGACAACAGGGGGCGGATGAAGCTTTCTTT; CDR3: CASRQQGADEAFF
D: TRBD1; V: TRBV19; size: .; J: TRBJ1-1; DNA: TGTGCCAGCAGTCCAGGGGGGACTGAAGCTTTCTTT; CDR3: CASSPGGTEAFF
D: TRBD1; V: TRBV7-8; size: .; J: TRBJ2-7; DNA: TGTGCCAGCAGCGGCCTAGGGGGACAGGGAGGCTCGACTTCCTCTTACGAGCAGTACTTC; CDR3: CASSGLGGQGGSTSSYEQYF
D: TRBD1; V: TRBV10-1; size: .; J: TRBJ1-5; DNA: TGCGCCAGCAGCCACAGGGGCCTGGATCAGCCCCAGCATTTT; CDR3: CASSHRGLDQPQHF
D: TRBD2; V: TRBV6-5; size: .; J: TRBJ2-1; DNA: TGTGCCAGCAGTTACATGTCCGGGACTAGGCGCAATGAGCAGTTCTTC; CDR3: CASSYMSGTRRNEQFF
D: TRBD1; V: TRBV7-3; size: .; J: TRBJ2-1; DNA: TGTGCCAGCAGCCCGGGACAGGGGGTCTACAATGAGCAGTTCTTC; CDR3: CASSPGQGVYNEQFF
D: TRBD2; V: TRBV5-1; size: .; J: TRBJ2-2; DNA: TGCGCCAGCCACCCTAGCGGGGCTTACACCGGGGAGCTGTTTTTT; CDR3: CASHPSGAYTGELFF
D: .; V: TRBV19; size: .; J: TRBJ1-3; DNA: TGTGCCAGTAGTGCGACAGTCGCCCATGGAAACACCATATATTTT; CDR3: CASSATVAHGNTIYF
D: .; V: TRBV4-3; size: .; J: TRBJ1-3; DNA: TGCGCCAGCAGCCAAGATCAGGGGAAAAACACCATATATTTT; CDR3: CASSQDQGKNTIYF
D: .; V: TRBV7-9; size: .; J: TRBJ2-7; DNA: TGTGCCAGCAGCCCCGGACTTATGGAGCAGTACTTC; CDR3: CASSPGLMEQYF
D: TRBD1; V: TRBV4-2; size: .; J: TRBJ1-2; DNA: TGTGCCAGCAGCCAAGATTCCGCAGGGGGCTATGGCTACACCTTC; CDR3: CASSQDSAGGYGYTF
D: TRBD1; V: TRBV9; size: .; J: TRBJ2-6; DNA: TGTGCCAGCAGCGTTGTTCCGGGACAGGCATCCGGGGCCAACGTCCTGACTTTC; CDR3: CASSVVPGQASGANVLTF
D: .; V: TRBV11-2; size: .; J: TRBJ1-1; DNA: TGTGCCAGCAGCTCCGCGCGGTACTCCTGGAACACTGAAGCTTTCTTT; CDR3: CASSSARYSWNTEAFF
D: .; V: TRBV6-5; size: .; J: TRBJ1-6; DNA: TGTGCCAGCAGTCTCAGAGGGAATTCACCCCTCCACTTT; CDR3: CASSLRGNSPLHF
D: .; V: TRBV5-8; size: once; J: TRBJ2-5; DNA: TGTGCCAGCAGCTGGAGGGGAATGGGCAGGGCCAGTAAAGAGACCCAGTACTTC; CDR3: CASSWRGMGRASKETQYF
D: .; V: TRBV5-1; size: .; J: TRBJ2-2; DNA: TGCGCCAGCAGCTCCCGGGTAGGGGACACCGGGGAGCTGTTTTTT; CDR3: CASSSRVGDTGELFF
D: .; V: TRBV23-1; size: .; J: TRBJ1-2; DNA: TGCGCCAGCCCGTGGGCAGGGAACTATGGCTACACCTTC; CDR3: CASPWAGNYGYTF